What follows are 4 T cell receptor beta chains derived from one specimen sequenced in a study of CD8 T cells in Susac syndrome. Reverse transcription of roughly 0.45 to 1 ug RNA was performed with random hexamers. TCRdb reprocessed the immunoSEQ multiplex PCR reads with MiXCR, giving one entry per CDR3 protein. This repertoire shows roughly 50,000 distinct CDR3 sequences, over 85% found once; its top ten account for approximately 0.53%. Material: CD8+ T cells from PBMCs. All receptors come from a human donor in good health.

The chain has TRBV5-6 and TRBJ2-7; 7 nucleotides align to TRBD2. Trimming cost V 0 bases and J 1 base; bases outside gene matches: 4. The CDR3 is 15 amino acids. Looked up from germline, CDR1 is SGHDT and CDR2 is YYEEEE. DNA for the CDR3: TGTGCCAGCAGCTTGGGGGGACTATGGTCCTACGAGCAGTACTTC. Translating gives CASSLGGLWSYEQYF.

This clonotype was counted a few times. The V call is TRBV20-1, the J call TRBJ1-1, with TRBD1 matching 8 bases. The CDR3 has 15 amino acids. In germline, CDR1 is DFQATT, CDR2 SNEGSKA (reference sequence). V was pared by 5 bases and J by 3 bases, with 11 bases of the junction left unmatched. The CDR3 spells CSAAGGTFGDTEAFF. The CDR3 DNA sequence: TGCAGTGCTGCAGGGGGCACCTTCGGGGACACTGAAGCTTTCTTT.

The chain employs TRBV29-1 and TRBJ2-2; a weak D match, TRBD2 (5 bases). The CDR3 is made up of 12 amino acids. Germline V gene data show CDR1 as SQVTM and CDR2 as ANQGSEA. The V gene lost 7 bases and the J gene lost 5 bases, with 11 bases spanning the gap. The CDR3: CSAISETGELFF. CDR3 bases: TGCAGCGCGATTAGCGAGACCGGGGAGCTGTTTTTT.

The CDR3 here is CASSLGLQGASDTEAFF. For the CDR3, the DNA is TGTGCCAGCAGTTTAGGGCTGCAGGGGGCTTCAGACACTGAAGCTTTCTTT. The chain recombines TRBV12-3 or TRBV12-4 with TRBJ1-1, with 8 bases matching TRBD1. This CDR3 spans 17 amino acids. After removal of 1 base from V and 3 bases from J, the junction contained 10 bases not matched to a gene.